One and the same sample provided the 15 T cell receptor beta chains below, sequenced in a study of cytomegalovirus exposure and HLA in healthy donors. This PCR relied on a set of 60 Vbeta primers and 13 Jbeta primers. The repertoire was sequenced with immunoSEQ multiplex PCR; TCRdb's copy has only in-frame clones and lacks some. The sample includes more than 85,000 clones, around 87% seen only once; the top ten take 1.5% to 2%. The sequencing sample was made of PBMCs. These receptors were taken from a man between 35 and 55 years old in good health and CMV-seronegative.

This sequence joins TRBV5-1 and TRBJ2-5, with D possibly matching TRBD2 (5 bases). This CDR3 spans 15 amino acids. Trimming took off 4 bases at V and 1 base at J, with 14 bases between the two ends. CDR1 and CDR2 from the germline V gene are SGHRS and YFSETQ. CDR3 coding DNA: TGCGCCAGCAGCCCGCGGGCGGGTCTCCAAGAGACCCAGTACTTC. It is translated as CASSPRAGLQETQYF.

The genes are TRBV6-6 and TRBJ2-7; TRBD1 aligns across 7 bases. Per germline, CDR1 MNHNY and CDR2 SVGAGI (reference sequence). Germline trimming cut 6 bases from V and 9 bases from J; bases unmatched to any gene: 20. The CDR3 covers 16 residues. In DNA, the CDR3 is TGTGCCAGCAGACTTACAGGTGGACAGGCTTCTGCCTCGCAGTACTTC. Protein sequence: CASRLTGGQASASQYF.

This sequence joins TRBV5-4 and TRBJ2-5, with TRBD1 identical over 9 bases. With V trimmed by 4 bases and J by 5 bases, 9 bases remained unmatched. CDR3 length equals 15 residues. Germline V gene sequence: CDR1 SGHNT, CDR2 YYREEE (reference sequence). DNA of the CDR3: TGTGCCAGCAGCCCCGGGACAGGGTCTGGGGAGACCCAGTACTTC. This translates into CASSPGTGSGETQYF. Full variable domain (rest looked up from reference TRBV5-4 and TRBJ2-5): ETGVTQSPTHLIKTRGQQVTLRCSSQSGHNTVSWYQQALGQGPQFIFQYYREEENGRGNFPPRFSGLQFPNYSSELNVNALELDDSALYLCASSPGTGSGETQYFGPGTRLLVL.

The rearrangement links TRBV6-5 to TRBJ2-7; D remains ambiguous. The CDR3 has 16 amino acids. The germline gives CDR1 MNHEY, CDR2 SVGAGI. Trimming pared 0 bases from V and 6 bases from J, leaving 18 bases between. The CDR3 loop is CASSYSPLRARSEQYF. In nucleotides, the CDR3 is TGTGCCAGCAGTTACTCGCCTCTCCGCGCCCGGAGCGAGCAGTACTTC.

This chain joins TRBV29-1 and TRBJ1-4; tentative D call: TRBD1 (5 bases). Trimming took off 4 bases at V and 8 bases at J, with 14 bases between the two ends. The CDR3 is 13 amino acids. From germline, CDR1 is SQVTM and CDR2 ANQGSEA. In DNA, the CDR3 is TGCAGCGTTGGCGCAGGGAAGGTAGAAAAACTGTTTTTT. Translation gives CSVGAGKVEKLFF.

The V and J genes are TRBV15 and TRBJ1-5; TRBD1 aligns across 7 bases. The CDR3 is 14 residues long. With 4 bases clipped from V and 2 bases from J, the junction kept 2 bases outside the gene matches. CDR1 and CDR2 (germline): LNHNV, YYDKDF (reference sequence). CDR3 nucleotide sequence: TGTGCCACCAGCATAGACAGGGGCAATCAGCCCCAGCATTTT. Encoded protein: CATSIDRGNQPQHF.

The V gene is TRBV28, the J gene TRBJ2-1; D perhaps matches TRBD2 (6 bases). The CDR3 is 15 residues long. Per germline, CDR1 MDHEN and CDR2 SYDVKM. The V end was cut by 4 bases, the J end by 5 bases, with 15 bases between. The CDR3 is CASSSPGRGNNEQFF. CDR3 nucleotide sequence: TGTGCCAGCAGTTCCCCGGGACGGGGGAACAATGAGCAGTTCTTC. The whole variable domain, filled in from reference TRBV28 and TRBJ2-1, reads DVKVTQSSRYLVKRTGEKVFLECVQDMDHENMFWYRQDPGLGLRLIYFSYDVKMKEKGDIPEGYSVSREKKERFSLILESASTNQTSMYLCASSSPGRGNNEQFFGPGTRLTVL.

This chain connects TRBV6-6 to TRBJ1-2, with 8 bases fitting TRBD1. The CDR3 loop spans 14 amino acids. The germline gives CDR1 MNHNY, CDR2 SVGAGI (reference sequence). V was clipped by 2 bases and J by 8 bases; unmatched bases: 7. As DNA, the CDR3 is TGTGCCAGCAGTTACGACCCAGGGGGCGCGGGCTACACCTTC. Translated: CASSYDPGGAGYTF.

The chain uses TRBV7-9 and TRBJ2-5; D might be TRBD2 (6 bases). This CDR3 contains 14 residues. V was cut by 5 bases and J by 3 bases, with 13 bases left in between. The germline V gene has CDR1 SEHNR and CDR2 FQNEAQ (reference sequence). As DNA, the CDR3 is TGTGCCAGCAGCCCCGGGACTCATAAAGAGACCCAGTACTTC. Translation: CASSPGTHKETQYF.

V is TRBV6-5 and J is TRBJ1-5; TRBD1 agrees at 8 bases. V lost 5 bases and J lost 1; bases outside the gene matches: 4. Germline values: CDR1 MNHEY, CDR2 SVGAGI. The CDR3 contains 15 residues. CDR3 in DNA: TGTGCCAGCAGTACGACAGGGGCAAGCAATCAGCCCCAGCATTTT. This codes for CASSTTGASNQPQHF.

This clone was observed a few times. CDR3 amino acids: CASKLGQGGNNEQFF. CDR3 bases: TGCGCCAGCAAACTCGGACAGGGTGGGAACAATGAGCAGTTCTTC. The genes are TRBV5-1 and TRBJ2-1; 8 positions match TRBD1. This CDR3 spans 15 amino acids. Germline V CDR1 and CDR2: SGHRS, YFSETQ. V shed 6 bases, J shed 5 bases, and the junction held 10 bases outside the gene matches.

CDR3: CASSVNSGQGVTDTQYF. The CDR3 DNA sequence: TGTGCCAGCAGCGTTAACTCGGGACAGGGCGTCACAGATACGCAGTATTTT. This chain uses TRBV21-1 with TRBJ2-3; TRBD1 is the table's D call, not checked against the DNA. TRBV21-1 has pseudogene status. The length of the CDR3 is 17 residues.

The rearrangement uses TRBV7-9 and TRBJ2-3, with 9 positions matching TRBD1. V shed 9 bases and J 8 bases; nucleotides not matched to a gene: 12. CDR3 length: 14 amino acids. Germline lookup yields CDR1 SEHNR and CDR2 FQNEAQ (reference sequence). CDR3 amino acids: CASTLGQGMGTQYF. DNA of the CDR3: TGTGCCAGTACCCTCGGACAGGGGATGGGTACGCAGTATTTT.

This clone turned up a few times. The chain couples TRBV27 to TRBJ2-7, with TRBD1 matching over 8 bases. The CDR3 contains 14 residues. Germline loops: CDR1 MNHEY, CDR2 SMNVEV (reference sequence). V lost 5 bases, J lost 3 bases, and 6 bases stayed unmatched. The CDR3 is CASSPHDRGYEQYF. CDR3 in DNA: TGTGCCAGCAGTCCGCACGACAGGGGCTACGAGCAGTACTTC.

The chain links TRBV5-1 to TRBJ1-6; a possible D gene is TRBD1 (5 bases). Trimming took 0 bases from V and 5 from J, leaving 9 bases between them. Germline CDR1 and CDR2: SGHRS and YFSETQ. This CDR3 is built from 15 residues. CDR3: CASSLGVGDNSPLHF. The CDR3 nucleotides are TGCGCCAGCAGCTTGGGTGTAGGGGATAATTCACCCCTCCACTTT.